This TCR beta chain was sequenced for a study of cytomegalovirus exposure and HLA in healthy donors (dated by TCRdb to about 2017). Context from the whole study: An earlier analysis of fewer than 750 of the donors reported 276 Gb of sequence data and 95 million to 130 million unique TCR beta sequences obtained from about 170 million T cells. An early release that covered about 600 HLA-typed donors contained approximately 290 gigabases of sequencing data and some 87 million unique TCR sequences. The genetic ancestry cluster associated with self-reported Caucasian donors included 65% to 90% of the 398 genotyped donors. The study aimed to test whether cataloging public T cell receptors could reveal signatures of past pathogen exposure. The study used immunosequencing to profile the T cell repertoires of some 600 subjects and linked those repertoires to cytomegalovirus serostatus. Besides the first cohort of around 700 subjects, a separate validation cohort made up of over 100 different subjects was used. To predict cytomegalovirus infection status, the study brought together high-throughput TCR immunosequencing, statistical association of individual TCRs with disease status, and machine learning. A later analysis re-examined previously published TCR beta repertoires from 500 to 700 donors and added high-resolution HLA genotyping to investigate patterns of TCR occurrence. In the later analysis, no new phenotypic data were used to find candidate immune exposures; instead, reliance was placed on TCR beta sequences and their occurrence across donors. An earlier analysis of fewer than 750 of the donors used high-throughput TCR beta sequencing to judge whether each TCR beta V gene segment behaved as functional or pseudogenic. Donor age, sex, ethnicity and CMV serostatus were compiled together with the repertoire data. Genome-wide SNP genotypes for about 60% of the roughly 670 donors were used in a later genetic analysis, which treated that subset as a discovery cohort. All discovery cohort repertoires had been generated using a single sequencing platform. HLA typing covered class I and class II loci at four-digit resolution. Typing coverage varied by locus: 629-630 donors for A, B, C, DRB1 and DQB1; more than 500 for DQA1; nearly 610 for DPA1; under 490 for DPB1. Four to six DR-DQ haplotypes were handled as single units for association and clustering, since linkage in the cohort was strong. On average, approximately 250,000 unique TCR beta nucleotide sequences were sequenced per donor among 398 genotyped donors of the cohort, with roughly 18% of those sequences being non-productive. What the study reported, not specific to this receptor: Because HLA typing was missing for some donors at each locus, association tests included only the typed subset. In a later analysis, TCR association rates were found to vary across HLA loci, with the most associated TCRs seen for DRB1 alleles and the fewest for HLA-C alleles. The study gave a list of roughly 150 TCR beta chains associated with cytomegalovirus. Correlated functional status among segregating V segments might be attributable to linkage disequilibrium, but an unknown experimental factor could not be ruled out. Because counts were too low, about 17 rarely observed V segments, including chromosome 9 orphons, were excluded from the earlier analysis of roughly 580 of the donors. A cluster of highly shared sequence variants was judged likely to be a technical artifact of the sequencing pipeline. The 87-base-pair reads could not distinguish some IMGT-functional V segments, including TRBV6-2 and TRBV6-3, so those segments were excluded. Three of the identified cytomegalovirus-associated TCR beta chains were confirmed in vitro to be specific for cytomegalovirus antigens. At a false discovery rate of 0.05, a later analysis linked under 20,000 TCR beta sequences to specific HLA alleles. According to the authors, the approach could potentially be generalized to other disease states and immunological phenotypes. A further reported finding was that TCR beta sequences accurately predicted the HLA-A and HLA-B alleles for most subjects in the first cohort. CMV serostatus was the only immune exposure information available for the cohort. In this cohort, only TCR beta chains were sequenced, and detectable features were limited by the absence of alpha or paired-chain data. The classifier was reported to diagnose cytomegalovirus status with high specificity and sensitivity in both the original cohort and the validation cohort. Sequencing depth was assumed to be roughly uniform across donors in the presence/absence analyses, though that assumption may not hold. A later analysis found that most CMV-associated TCR beta chains appeared HLA-restricted, with HLA associations seemingly driven largely by CMV exposure. In an earlier analysis of some 500 of the donors, most TCR beta V segments appeared in productive rearrangements about 87% or about 30% of the time, broadly matching IMGT annotations. Strong co-occurrence of HLA alleles, especially DR and DQ, made assigning TCR associations to individual alleles difficult. Compared with the 666-donor mean, donors in an Asian-associated ancestry cluster had fewer N-insertions in productive TCRs, according to a later genetic analysis. Across donors, most TCR sequences were observed very rarely, whereas some public TCRs were present in many individuals. In a later analysis, HLA-associated TCR beta chains were found to be more clonally expanded and to have lower generation probabilities than equally common non-associated chains. Several of the top co-occurrence clusters appeared to be linked to parvovirus B19, influenza, CMV and Epstein-Barr virus, according to a later analysis. A later genetic analysis associated a missense DCLRE1C variant with V-gene and J-gene trimming of TCR beta chains, and an independent cohort replicated the association.

Libraries were prepared through the immunoSEQ multiplex PCR assay. For the multiplex PCR, a mixture combining 60 forward primers for TCR Vbeta segments and 13 reverse primers for TCR Jbeta segments was used. The CDR3 region of rearranged TCR beta genes was amplified from genomic DNA with a multiplex PCR assay. On the Illumina HiSeq System, the amplified TCR beta libraries were sequenced as 87-base-pair reads. In the original analysis: A later analysis tallied tens of millions of unique TCR beta chains across the 666 repertoires, and 10 million to 11 million of those chains were shared by two or more donors. Raw reads were error-corrected and collapsed into unique sequences by a nearest-neighbor algorithm in which closely related sequences were merged to remove PCR and sequencing errors. CDR3 sequences were aligned to IMGT reference sequences to assign V, D and J gene segments. For a sequence to be retained, a match of at least six nucleotides was required to both a V gene segment and a J gene segment. Rearrangements were called productive when the CDR3 lacked stop codons and stayed in frame with V and J; all others were non-productive. CDR3 was defined by IMGT convention, running from the second conserved V-encoded cysteine to the conserved J-encoded phenylalanine. In an earlier analysis of 500 to 650 of the donors, sequences lacking an unambiguous match to a single V gene segment were excluded. In an earlier analysis of 450 to 750 of the donors, a V segment was called functional when productive rearrangements were above 56.7%, and segregating when the standard deviation between donors exceeded 5%. A statistical classification framework was developed to diagnose cytomegalovirus status using the catalog of TCR beta chain sequences. In a later analysis, V and J genes were assigned by comparing TCR nucleotide sequences against IMGT/GENE-DB human TR gene sequences. The TCRdist pipeline was used in a later analysis to assign CDR3 sequences and most-parsimonious VDJ recombination scenarios. A later analysis defined each TCR beta chain by its CDR3 amino acid sequence plus V-gene family, and excluded reads lacking a unique V-gene family. In a later analysis, 500 to 700 highly shared, low-generation-probability nucleotide sequences were removed to address suspected cross-contamination and a sequencing artifact. In a later analysis, a clonal expansion index was calculated for each public chain from normalized within-repertoire ranks of inferred template counts. Generation probabilities in a later analysis came from a VDJ recombination model fitted to out-of-frame rearrangements, and those results were checked against IGoR. In a later analysis, TCR-TCR, TCR-HLA and TCR-CMV co-occurrence was scored with hypergeometric tests, and a repertoire-size bias correction was applied to TCR pairs. A later analysis estimated false discovery rates by permuting HLA or CMV assignments 20 times. A later analysis grouped co-occurring TCRs with DBSCAN, adding TCRdist sequence similarity when clustering within HLA-allele-positive subsets. Repertoires with fewer than 30,000 or more than 120,000 public chains were left out of co-occurrence clustering, as were roughly five repertoires with anomalous nucleotide sharing. The clones in this table, taken by TCRdb from immuneACCESS, are in-frame only. Not every clone is retained; where verified, under half of the shortfall comes from an unresolved V gene, and the cause of the rest is unknown. That table furnishes V, J and clone size, whereas the DNA furnished D and trimming. The sample includes approximately 150,000 clones, with approximately 80% observed a single time. The ten biggest clones cover about 9.1% of the sample.

The CDR3 runs 14 amino acids, cysteine and phenylalanine included. The DNA shown is the 42-base CDR3, in frame from base 1. Per the germline V gene, SNHLY is the CDR1 and FYNNEI is the CDR2. The germline ends are 14 bases apart after V is trimmed by 8 bases and J by 3 bases. The cohort was made up of under 800 healthy bone marrow donors. Cohort members were all nominally healthy when sampled, although unrecorded immune exposures were likely present. The donor was CMV seropositive and belonged to the group of 250 to 300 seropositive cohort members. A peripheral blood sample was collected from each donor, and TCR beta sequencing was performed on peripheral blood mononuclear cells. The Qiagen DNeasy Blood Extraction Kit was used to extract genomic DNA from the blood cell samples. This clone was counted a single time. The antigen this receptor binds is unknown. The input lacks base qualities; no much larger clone sits a single base away.

The receptor chain draws on TRBV2 and TRBJ2-1; the best D guess is TRBD2, with 6 bases matching. The sequence was collected from a man aged 18 to 30 in good health and CMV-seropositive. The sequencing sample was made of PBMCs. The DNA sequence follows: TGTGCCAGCGCTGAGTGGGGGGACTACAATGAGCAGTTCTTC. Its amino acids are CASAEWGDYNEQFF.